These 14 T cell receptor beta chains were sequenced from one sample in a study of Graves' ophthalmopathy and Graves' hyperthyroidism. Amplified material comprised TCR beta CDR3 regions derived from RNA transcripts. The first-round RT-PCR employed HTBI primers together with the Qiagen OneStep RT-PCR kit. A multiplex PCR was then performed as the second round. TCRdb used MiXCR to reprocess the multiplex PCR reads, holding one entry per CDR3 protein. The sample lists 300,000 to 450,000 distinct CDR3 sequences, approximately 18% occurring once. The sequencing input was peripheral blood. These receptors originate from an adult woman with stable Graves' hyperthyroidism.

At least ten counts were recorded for this clonotype. The V call is TRBV2, the J call TRBJ2-7; 7 positions match TRBD2. J was trimmed by 4 bases and V by 8 bases; bases with no gene match: 20. The length of the CDR3 is 17 residues. Per germline, CDR1 SNHLY and CDR2 FYNNEI. CDR3 sequence: CASGGAVEGLKSYEQYF. CDR3 DNA sequence: TGTGCCAGCGGGGGAGCTGTGGAGGGACTAAAGAGTTACGAGCAGTACTTC.

This clonotype was picked up many times. The rearrangement uses TRBV15 and TRBJ2-7, with D perhaps given as TRBD1 or TRBD2 (6 bases each). V shed 0 bases and J shed 7 bases, with 16 bases lying between them. Germline lookup yields CDR1 LNHNV and CDR2 YYDKDF (reference sequence). The CDR3 consists of 15 residues. Written as DNA, the CDR3 is TGTGCCACCAGCAGAGAGGGGCGCCAAGGGGGGGAGCAGTACTTC. Translating it yields CATSREGRQGGEQYF.

The sample holds many counts of this clonotype. The chain joins TRBV28 to TRBJ1-3, with a possible D match to TRBD1 (6 bases). The CDR3 is 13 amino acids. Looked up from germline, CDR1 is MDHEN and CDR2 is SYDVKM. The V and J ends lost 10 bases and 3 bases respectively, with 13 bases between them. CDR3: CATARGYGNTIYF. The CDR3 bases are TGTGCCACCGCGAGGGGGTATGGAAACACCATATATTTT. Looking up the rest from reference TRBV28 and TRBJ1-3 gives the full variable domain: DVKVTQSSRYLVKRTGEKVFLECVQDMDHENMFWYRQDPGLGLRLIYFSYDVKMKEKGDIPEGYSVSREKKERFSLILESASTNQTSMYLCATARGYGNTIYFGEGSWLTVV.

This clonotype was seen at least ten times. V and J are TRBV6-2 or TRBV6-3 and TRBJ2-7; TRBD2 matches at 10 bases. This CDR3 contains 14 residues. Looked up from germline, CDR1 is MNHEY and CDR2 is SVGEGT. V gave up 9 bases and J gave up 2 bases; unmatched junction bases: 7. CDR3 bases: TGTGCCAGTTCGCGACTAGCGGGCGCCTACGAGCAGTACTTC. This sequence encodes CASSRLAGAYEQYF.

Concerning this clonotype: This may be a read error, as it is one base from a much larger clone. The chain uses TRBV28 and TRBJ2-4, with 7 bases fitting TRBD2. The CDR3 has 14 amino acids. CDR1 MDHEN and CDR2 SYDVKM come from the germline V gene. The CDR3 region has the DNA TGTGCCAGCAGCTCTCGACTAGCCAAAAACATTAAGTACTTC. Translating it yields CASSSRLAKNIKYF.

In its sample, this clonotype was seen many times. The V call is TRBV6-5, the J call TRBJ2-2; D remains unclear. Trimming left V 2 bases short and J 5 bases short, with 3 bases between. There are 12 residues in the CDR3. Germline CDR1 and CDR2: MNHEY and SVGAGI. CDR3 DNA sequence: TGTGCCAGCAGTTACGGAACCGGGGAGCTGTTTTTT. As protein: CASSYGTGELFF.

The rearrangement uses TRBV2 and TRBJ1-1, with D maybe TRBD1 (5 bases). V lost 4 bases and J lost 0, with 9 bases in between. CDR1 SNHLY and CDR2 FYNNEI come from the germline V gene. The CDR3 covers 14 residues. The CDR3 loop is CASSAGTVNTEAFF. The DNA for the CDR3 is TGTGCCAGCAGTGCTGGGACGGTGAACACTGAAGCTTTCTTT. Drawing the rest from reference TRBV2 and TRBJ1-1, the complete variable domain is EPEVTQTPSHQVTQMGQEVILRCVPISNHLYFYWYRQILGQKVEFLVSFYNNEISEKSEIFDDQFSVERPDGSNFTLKIRSTKLEDSAMYFCASSAGTVNTEAFFGQGTRLTVV.

This clonotype was seen at least ten times. This chain joins TRBV7-2 and TRBJ2-7; 7 positions match TRBD1. The V and J ends lost 0 bases and 6 bases, in that order; junction bases with no gene match: 5. Germline CDR1 is SGHTA and CDR2 is FQGNSA. This CDR3 is 14 amino acids long. The CDR3: CASSLAPSGGEQYF. The CDR3 DNA is TGTGCCAGCAGCTTAGCGCCTTCAGGGGGCGAGCAGTACTTC.

This clonotype has ten or more counts. The V call is TRBV27, the J call TRBJ1-1; 7 nucleotides agree with TRBD1. CDR3 length: 17 residues. CDR1 is MNHEY, CDR2 SMNVEV, per germline (reference sequence). Trimming at V came to 0 bases and at J to 6 bases, leaving 13 bases not matched to a gene. CDR3 DNA: TGTGCCAGCAGTTTATCTGGGAGGGGGCGAGTCTCGGCTGAAGCTTTCTTT. Residues: CASSLSGRGRVSAEAFF.

This clonotype was seen many times. J is TRBJ1-2 and V is TRBV20-1, with unresolved D. Deletions cut 0 bases from V and 1 base from J, with 12 bases between. The germline CDR1 and CDR2 sequences are DFQATT and SNEGSKA (reference sequence). The length of the CDR3 is 15 residues. CDR3 sequence: CSAREAASFNYGYTF. The CDR3 coding sequence is TGCAGTGCTAGAGAAGCAGCGTCGTTTAACTATGGCTACACCTTC.

In its sample, this clonotype was seen many times. The chain uses TRBV27 and TRBJ2-7; unclear D gene. CDR3 length equals 13 residues. Germline V gene data show CDR1 as MNHEY and CDR2 as SMNVEV (reference sequence). Deletions cut 2 bases from V and 5 bases from J, with 10 bases between. The CDR3 region has the DNA TGTGCCAGCAGTTTACTCGGTTCGAACGAGCAGTACTTC. Residues: CASSLLGSNEQYF.

The rearrangement uses TRBV6-1 and TRBJ1-1, with D possibly TRBD1 on 6 matching bases. V lost 2 bases, J lost 4 bases, and 11 bases lay in between. The CDR3 spans 14 residues. Per the germline V gene, CDR1 is MNHNS and CDR2 is SASEGT. CDR3 coding DNA: TGTGCCAGCAGTGAATACAGGGCCGTCACTGAAGCTTTCTTT. It yields the protein CASSEYRAVTEAFF.

In its sample, this clonotype was seen many times. Without the conserved terminal phenylalanine or tryptophan, this CDR3 likely stems from a read error. The DNA is left out, because the CDR3 cannot be placed on it with certainty; the CDR3 is given as TCRdb lists it. The V gene is TRBV12-3 or TRBV12-4, the J gene TRBJ1-1; no DNA check was done on the table's D call, TRBD1. With termini counted, the CDR3 has 14 amino acids. The CDR3 protein is CASSFQNRDLSFGL.

This clonotype was recorded a few times. This sequence joins TRBV11-2 and TRBJ2-7; TRBD2 aligns across 10 bases. Germline assignment: CDR1 SGHAT and CDR2 FQNNGV. The CDR3 consists of 13 residues. Unmatched junction bases numbered 4, after V lost 4 bases and J lost 7 bases. The CDR3 loop is CASSYPGLAEQYF. The CDR3, as DNA: TGTGCCAGCAGCTACCCGGGACTAGCGGAGCAGTACTTC. The variable domain in full, with the rest retrieved from reference TRBV11-2 and TRBJ2-7, is EAGVAQSPRYKIIEKRQSVAFWCNPISGHATLYWYQQILGQGPKLLIQFQNNGVVDDSQLPKDRFSAERLKGVDSTLKIQPAKLEDSAVYLCASSYPGLAEQYFGPGTRLTVT.